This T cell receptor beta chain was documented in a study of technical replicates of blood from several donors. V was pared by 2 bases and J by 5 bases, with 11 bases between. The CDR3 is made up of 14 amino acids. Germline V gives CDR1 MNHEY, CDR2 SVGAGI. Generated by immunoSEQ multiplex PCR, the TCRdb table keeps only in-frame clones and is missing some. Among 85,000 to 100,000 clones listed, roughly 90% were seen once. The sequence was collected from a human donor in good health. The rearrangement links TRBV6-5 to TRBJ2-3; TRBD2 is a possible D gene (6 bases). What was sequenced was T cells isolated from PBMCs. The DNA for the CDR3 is TGTGCCAGCAGTTACGCGGGGTTGGGAGATACGCAGTATTTT. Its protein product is CASSYAGLGDTQYF.